A single sample is the source of the 3 T cell receptor beta chains below, sequenced in a study of blood T cell repertoires in COVID-19. Sequencing was performed with immunoSEQ multiplex PCR; in TCRdb, only in-frame clones are kept and a portion is missing. The sample has 35,000 to 50,000 clones; around 82% are singletons. What was sequenced was peripheral blood. These receptors all come from a woman aged 70 to 79 with acute or convalescent COVID-19.

The chain is built from TRBV14 and TRBJ2-1; possible D gene TRBD1, 6 bases. This CDR3 has 15 amino acids. With 1 base removed from V and 14 bases from J, the gap between germline ends came to 21 bases. Germline V lookup: CDR1 SGHDN, CDR2 FVKESK. Here the CDR3 reads CASSQATGRGTGEFF. The CDR3 DNA reads TGTGCCAGCAGCCAAGCGACAGGACGGGGCACGGGTGAGTTCTTC.

The chain carries TRBV9 and TRBJ2-5; unclear D gene. Per the germline V gene, CDR1 is SGDLS and CDR2 is YYNGEE. With 2 bases removed from V and 2 bases from J, the gap between germline ends came to 10 bases. This CDR3 is built from 14 residues. CDR3 amino acids: CASSVGQKQETQYF. DNA for the CDR3: TGTGCCAGCAGCGTTGGGCAGAAACAAGAGACCCAGTACTTC. The variable domain in full, completed from reference TRBV9 and TRBJ2-5, reads DSGVTQTPKHLITATGQRVTLRCSPRSGDLSVYWYQQSLDQGLQFLIQYYNGEERAKGNILERFSAQQFPDLHSELNLSSLELGDSALYFCASSVGQKQETQYFGPGTRLLVL.

The gene calls are TRBV19 and TRBJ1-1; no definite D call. The CDR3 totals 13 residues. Per germline, CDR1 LNHDA and CDR2 SQIVND (reference sequence). V was pared by 9 bases and J by 1 base, with 12 bases between. For the CDR3, the DNA is TGTGCCAGCACACAGCAACAGAACACTGAAGCTTTCTTT. This translates into CASTQQQNTEAFF.